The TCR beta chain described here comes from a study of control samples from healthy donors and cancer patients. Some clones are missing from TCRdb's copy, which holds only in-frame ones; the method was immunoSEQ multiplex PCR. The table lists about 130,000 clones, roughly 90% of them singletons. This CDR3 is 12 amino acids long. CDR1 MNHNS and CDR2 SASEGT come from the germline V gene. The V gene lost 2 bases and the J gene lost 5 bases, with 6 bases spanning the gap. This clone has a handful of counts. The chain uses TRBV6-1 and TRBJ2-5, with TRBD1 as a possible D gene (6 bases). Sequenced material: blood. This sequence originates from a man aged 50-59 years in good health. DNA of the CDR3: TGTGCCAGCAGTGAAAGGGGGGAGACCCAGTACTTC. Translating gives CASSERGETQYF.